This entry lists 22 T cell receptor beta chains sequenced from one sample in a study of cytomegalovirus exposure and HLA in healthy donors. PCR employed 60 Vbeta and 13 Jbeta primers. The repertoire was sequenced with immunoSEQ multiplex PCR; TCRdb's copy has only in-frame clones and lacks some. Of approximately 170,000 clones in the sample, roughly three quarters were seen once. Sequencing used PBMCs. The receptors were gathered from a woman aged 50 to 60 in good health and CMV-seronegative.

The V call is TRBV5-4, the J call TRBJ2-1, with 12 positions matching TRBD2. Germline CDR1 is SGHNT and CDR2 is YYREEE (reference sequence). V was clipped by 4 bases and J by 14 bases; unmatched bases: 7. This CDR3 is built from 13 residues. In nucleotides, the CDR3 is TGTGCCAGCAGCCCCCGACTAGCGGGAGAGGAGTTCTTC. Its protein is CASSPRLAGEEFF.

This clone was found once. The chain combines TRBV28 with TRBJ2-1, with TRBD1 matching 8 bases. The CDR3 runs 14 residues. V lost 5 bases to trimming and J lost 6 bases; unmatched junction nucleotides: 6. Per germline, CDR1 MDHEN and CDR2 SYDVKM. CDR3 in DNA: TGTGCCAGCAGTCTCAGGGGGCGAACCAATGAGCAGTTCTTC. It codes for CASSLRGRTNEQFF.

The chain employs TRBV19 and TRBJ1-5, with 8 bases lining up with TRBD1. The CDR3 length is 12 residues. Losses at the gene ends were 9 bases for V and 5 bases for J; bases not matched to a gene: 3. Germline loops: CDR1 LNHDA, CDR2 SQIVND (reference sequence). CDR3 sequence reads: CASGQGDQPQHF. DNA of the CDR3: TGTGCCAGCGGACAGGGTGATCAGCCCCAGCATTTT.

V usage is TRBV5-4 and J usage is TRBJ2-5; 7 bases agree with TRBD2. V shed 4 bases, J shed 3 bases, and the junction held 15 bases outside the gene matches. CDR1 SGHNT and CDR2 YYREEE come from the germline V gene (reference sequence). CDR3 size: 17 residues. CDR3: CASSEVGGWDYKETQYF. The CDR3 region has the DNA TGTGCCAGCAGCGAGGTGGGGGGTTGGGACTATAAAGAGACCCAGTACTTC. Drawing the rest from reference TRBV5-4 and TRBJ2-5, the complete variable domain is ETGVTQSPTHLIKTRGQQVTLRCSSQSGHNTVSWYQQALGQGPQFIFQYYREEENGRGNFPPRFSGLQFPNYSSELNVNALELDDSALYLCASSEVGGWDYKETQYFGPGTRLLVL.

This chain links TRBV13 with TRBJ2-3; D uncertain. The CDR3 totals 15 residues. V lost 0 bases to trimming and J lost 8 bases, with 15 bases between them. Germline-derived CDR1 and CDR2 are PRHDT and FYEKMQ (reference sequence). The CDR3 sequence is CASSLGWAGPSTQYF. The CDR3 DNA is TGTGCCAGCAGCTTAGGCTGGGCAGGTCCAAGTACGCAGTATTTT.

Concerning this clone: A junction end diverges from the germline sequence, so it may reflect a read error. In DNA, the CDR3 is TGCGCCAGCGGCCAAGTTCAGGGGCGCAACACCGGGGAGCTGTTTTTT. This codes for CASGQVQGRNTGELFF. The rearrangement uses TRBV4-3 and TRBJ2-2, with D tentatively TRBD1 (6 bases). The length of the CDR3 is 16 residues. CDR1 is LGHNA, CDR2 YSLEER, per germline.

The genes are TRBV18 and TRBJ2-3; 12 positions match TRBD1. Trimming took 2 bases from V and 4 from J; bases not matched to a gene: 13. CDR1 is KGHSH, CDR2 LQKENI, per germline. This CDR3 has 19 residues. DNA of the CDR3: TGTGCCAGCTCACCAACCGGGACAGGGGGCGCTCAGCGCGCAGATACGCAGTATTTT. Protein sequence: CASSPTGTGGAQRADTQYF.

A word on this clone: A read error may account for a junction end that differs from germline. This sequence joins TRBV7-9 and TRBJ2-5, with 10 bases identical to TRBD2. In germline, CDR1 is SEHNR, CDR2 FQNEAQ (reference sequence). The CDR3 is 16 residues long. In nucleotides, the CDR3 is TGTTCCAGCAGCCTAAGACTAGCGGGCTCCCAAGAGACCCAGTACTTC. As protein: CSSSLRLAGSQETQYF.

This sequence joins TRBV6-5 and TRBJ1-1; no clear D. Trimming stripped 6 bases from V and 1 base from J, with 12 bases between. The germline V gene has CDR1 MNHEY and CDR2 SVGAGI. This CDR3 has 14 amino acids. The CDR3 DNA is TGTGCCAGCAGGTACCCTGGCGGGAACACTGAAGCTTTCTTT. Its protein product is CASRYPGGNTEAFF.

The chain recombines TRBV7-9 with TRBJ1-2; a weak D match, TRBD1 (5 bases). This CDR3 contains 16 residues. CDR1 and CDR2 from the germline V gene are SEHNR and FQNEAQ (reference sequence). Trimming removed 5 bases at V and 5 bases at J, with 21 bases between. CDR3 loop: CASSLDDLGDFYGYTF. Here the CDR3 DNA reads TGTGCCAGCAGCCTTGATGATCTAGGGGATTTTTATGGCTACACCTTC. The variable domain in full, with the rest retrieved from reference TRBV7-9 and TRBJ1-2, is DTGVSQNPRHKITKRGQNVTFRCDPISEHNRLYWYRQTLGQGPEFLTYFQNEAQLEKSRLLSDRFSAERPKGSFSTLEIQRTEQGDSAMYLCASSLDDLGDFYGYTFGSGTRLTVV.

The chain employs TRBV28 and TRBJ1-1; D is possibly TRBD1 (6 bases). Germline V gene data show CDR1 as MDHEN and CDR2 as SYDVKM. Trimming took 11 bases from V and 3 from J, leaving 22 bases between them. The CDR3 covers 15 residues. The CDR3 spells CAALGSRGADTEAFF. The CDR3 nucleotides read TGTGCCGCACTGGGGTCCAGGGGAGCGGACACTGAAGCTTTCTTT.

This chain joins TRBV28 and TRBJ1-1; no clear D gene. The CDR3 length is 12 residues. The V gene's germline CDR1 is MDHEN and CDR2 SYDVKM. V dropped 3 bases and J dropped 3 bases, with 5 bases sitting between them. The CDR3 DNA is TGTGCCAGCAGTTTTCGGGACACTGAAGCTTTCTTT. This sequence encodes CASSFRDTEAFF.

V usage is TRBV2 and J usage is TRBJ1-5, with 9 nucleotides matching TRBD1. The CDR3 is made up of 15 amino acids. V was clipped by 5 bases and J by 7 bases; unmatched bases: 9. Germline V lookup: CDR1 SNHLY, CDR2 FYNNEI. The CDR3, as DNA: TGTGCCAGCAGTTTGGACAGGGGTAGCGGACAGCCCCAGCATTTT. It translates to CASSLDRGSGQPQHF.

This chain uses TRBV7-8 with TRBJ2-1; D is unresolved. The CDR3 length is 14 residues. Germline-derived CDR1 and CDR2 are SGHVS and FQNEAQ. The ends were cut back, 1 base at V and 6 bases at J, with 10 bases in the middle. CDR3 DNA sequence: TGTGCCAGCAGCTTAGTTTCTAGTATCAATGAGCAGTTCTTC. Residues: CASSLVSSINEQFF. Supplemented by reference TRBV7-8 and TRBJ2-1, the full variable domain reads GAGVSQSPRYKVAKRGQDVALRCDPISGHVSLFWYQQALGQGPEFLTYFQNEAQLDKSGLPSDRFFAERPEGSVSTLKIQRTQQEDSAVYLCASSLVSSINEQFFGPGTRLTVL.

This chain links TRBV28 with TRBJ1-4; 9 bases agree with TRBD1. V dropped 4 bases and J dropped 7; count of bases not matched to a gene: 7. Germline V gene lookup returns CDR1 MDHEN and CDR2 SYDVKM. The CDR3 has 15 residues. The CDR3 region is CASSCTGTGCEKLFF. The CDR3 DNA is TGTGCCAGCAGTTGTACCGGGACAGGGTGTGAAAAACTGTTTTTT.

The chain uses TRBV29-1 and TRBJ1-1; D unresolved. The CDR3 runs 12 residues. Trimming left V 7 bases short and J 0 bases short, with 9 bases between. Germline V gene sequence: CDR1 SQVTM, CDR2 ANQGSEA. The CDR3 bases are TGCAGCGCTGGAGACGTGAACACTGAAGCTTTCTTT. Protein: CSAGDVNTEAFF.

The genes are TRBV27 and TRBJ2-3; TRBD2 matches at 13 bases. CDR3 length equals 16 residues. V was pared by 5 bases and J by 5 bases, with 7 bases of the junction left unmatched. Germline lookup yields CDR1 MNHEY and CDR2 SMNVEV (reference sequence). The CDR3 sequence is CASSNGLAGAIDTQYF. The DNA of the CDR3 is TGTGCCAGCAGTAACGGACTAGCGGGGGCAATAGATACGCAGTATTTT.

The rearrangement uses TRBV18 and TRBJ1-3; 7 bases match TRBD1. CDR1 and CDR2 from the germline V gene are KGHSH and LQKENI. The CDR3 loop spans 16 amino acids. The V segment lost 1 base and the J segment 0 bases; nucleotides outside the gene matches: 3. The chain's CDR3 is CASSPRDRSSGNTIYF. The DNA for the CDR3 is TGTGCCAGCTCACCACGGGACAGAAGCTCTGGAAACACCATATATTTT. Supplemented by reference TRBV18 and TRBJ1-3, the full variable domain reads NAGVMQNPRHLVRRRGQEARLRCSPMKGHSHVYWYRQLPEEGLKFMVYLQKENIIDESGMPKERFSAEFPKEGPSILRIQQVVRGDSAAYFCASSPRDRSSGNTIYFGEGSWLTVV.

The chain combines TRBV5-1 with TRBJ1-3; a possible D gene is TRBD1 (5 bases). Trimming removed 2 bases from V and 0 bases from J, with 12 bases in between. The CDR3 loop spans 16 amino acids. CDR1 is SGHRS and CDR2 is YFSETQ in the germline V gene. The DNA for the CDR3 is TGCGCCAGCAGCTTTGAACAGGCCTCCTCTGGAAACACCATATATTTT. This translates into CASSFEQASSGNTIYF.

The V call is TRBV5-1, the J call TRBJ1-1; possibly TRBD1 for D (5 bases). Trimming cost V 0 bases and J 3 bases, with 15 bases left between them. CDR3 length: 16 amino acids. Germline-derived CDR1 and CDR2 are SGHRS and YFSETQ. CDR3 nucleotide sequence: TGCGCCAGCAGCTTGGAGGCGGGGGAAATTTACACTGAAGCTTTCTTT. It translates to CASSLEAGEIYTEAFF.

V gene TRBV5-1 combines with J gene TRBJ1-1; TRBD1 matches at 11 bases. Germline V gene sequence: CDR1 SGHRS, CDR2 YFSETQ. The CDR3 runs to 15 residues. The J segment lost 6 bases and the V segment lost 5 bases, leaving 9 bases of the junction unmatched. The CDR3 protein is CASRKGQGASPEAFF. For the CDR3, the DNA is TGCGCCAGCAGAAAAGGACAGGGGGCTAGCCCTGAAGCTTTCTTT.

The chain has TRBV18 and TRBJ1-3, with D unclear. The CDR3 contains 13 residues. V was shortened by 5 bases and J by 1 base, with 6 bases between the two germline ends. In germline, CDR1 is KGHSH, CDR2 LQKENI. The DNA of the CDR3 is TGTGCCAGCTCAACAAAATCTGGAAACACCATATATTTT. Amino acids: CASSTKSGNTIYF.